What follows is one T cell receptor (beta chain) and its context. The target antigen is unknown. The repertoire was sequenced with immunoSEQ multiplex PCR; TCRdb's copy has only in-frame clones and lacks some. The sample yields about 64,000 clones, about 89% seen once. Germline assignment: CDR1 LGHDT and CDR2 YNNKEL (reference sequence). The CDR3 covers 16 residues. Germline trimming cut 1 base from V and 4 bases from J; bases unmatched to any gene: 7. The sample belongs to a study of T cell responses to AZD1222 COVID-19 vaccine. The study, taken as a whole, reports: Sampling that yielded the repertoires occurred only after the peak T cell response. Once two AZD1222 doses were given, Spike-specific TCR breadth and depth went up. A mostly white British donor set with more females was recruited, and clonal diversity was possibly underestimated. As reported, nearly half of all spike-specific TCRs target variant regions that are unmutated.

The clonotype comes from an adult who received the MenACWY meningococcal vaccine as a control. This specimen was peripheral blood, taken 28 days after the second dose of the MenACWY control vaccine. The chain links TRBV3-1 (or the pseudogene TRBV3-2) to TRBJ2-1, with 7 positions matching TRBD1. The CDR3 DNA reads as TGTGCCAGCAGCCAAGGGGAGACAGGGTCTTACAATGAGCAGTTCTTC. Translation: CASSQGETGSYNEQFF.